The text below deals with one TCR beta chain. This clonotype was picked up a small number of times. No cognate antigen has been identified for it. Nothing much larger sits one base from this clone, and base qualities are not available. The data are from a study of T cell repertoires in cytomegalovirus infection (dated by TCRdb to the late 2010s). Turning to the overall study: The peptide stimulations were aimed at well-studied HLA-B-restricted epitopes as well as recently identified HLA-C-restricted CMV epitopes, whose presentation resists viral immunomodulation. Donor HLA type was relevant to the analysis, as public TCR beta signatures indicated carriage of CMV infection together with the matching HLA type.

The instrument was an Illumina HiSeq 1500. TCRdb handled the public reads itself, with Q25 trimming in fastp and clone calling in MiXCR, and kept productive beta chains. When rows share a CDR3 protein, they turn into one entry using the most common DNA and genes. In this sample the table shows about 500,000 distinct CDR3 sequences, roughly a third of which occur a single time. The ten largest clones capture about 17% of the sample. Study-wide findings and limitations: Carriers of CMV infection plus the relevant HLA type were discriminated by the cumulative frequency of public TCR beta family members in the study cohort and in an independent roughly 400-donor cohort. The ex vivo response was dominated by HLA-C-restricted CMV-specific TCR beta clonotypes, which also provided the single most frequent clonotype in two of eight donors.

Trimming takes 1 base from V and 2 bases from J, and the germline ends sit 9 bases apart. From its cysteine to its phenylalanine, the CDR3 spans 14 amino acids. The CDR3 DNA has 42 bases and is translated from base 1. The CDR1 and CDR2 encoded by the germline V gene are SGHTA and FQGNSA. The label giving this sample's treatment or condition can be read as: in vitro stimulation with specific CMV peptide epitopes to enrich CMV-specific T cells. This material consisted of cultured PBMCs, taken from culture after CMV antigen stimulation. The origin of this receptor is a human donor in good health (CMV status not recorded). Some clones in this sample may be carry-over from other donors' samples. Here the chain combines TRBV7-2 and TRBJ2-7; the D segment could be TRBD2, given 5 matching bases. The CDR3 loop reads CASSLGPEAYEQYF. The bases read TGTGCCAGCAGCTTAGGGCCGGAGGCCTACGAGCAGTACTTC.